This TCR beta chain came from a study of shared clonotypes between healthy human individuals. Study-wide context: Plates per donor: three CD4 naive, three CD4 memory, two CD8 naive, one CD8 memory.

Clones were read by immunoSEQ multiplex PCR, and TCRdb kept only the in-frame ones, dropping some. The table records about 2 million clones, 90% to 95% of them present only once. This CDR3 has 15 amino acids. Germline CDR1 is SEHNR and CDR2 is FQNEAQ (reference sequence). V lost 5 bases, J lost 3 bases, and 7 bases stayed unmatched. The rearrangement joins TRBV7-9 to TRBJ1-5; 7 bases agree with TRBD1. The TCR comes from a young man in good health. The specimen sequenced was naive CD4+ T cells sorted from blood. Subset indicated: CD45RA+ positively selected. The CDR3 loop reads CASSPGEGANQPQHF. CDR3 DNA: TGTGCCAGCAGCCCGGGGGAGGGGGCCAATCAGCCCCAGCATTTT.